This T cell receptor beta chain was captured by sequencing in a study of T cells in Graves' hyperthyroidism and ophthalmopathy. From RNA transcripts, TCR beta CDR3 regions were amplified. The TCR CDR3 was amplified in a first-round RT-PCR using the HTBI primer set. TCRdb reanalysed the multiplex PCR reads using MiXCR and keeps one entry per CDR3 protein. The sample has roughly 570,000 distinct CDR3 sequences; 40% to 55% are singletons. This clonotype was recorded many times. Germline V gene data show CDR1 as DFQATT and CDR2 as SNEGSKA (reference sequence). Trimming cost V 5 bases and J 2 bases, with 10 bases left between them. CDR3 length: 13 residues.

Material for sequencing was peripheral blood or thyroid tissue (not recorded which). The source of this sequence is an adult woman with Graves' disease, either hyperthyroidism or ophthalmopathy (not recorded which). The chain links TRBV20-1 to TRBJ1-5; D remains unclear. CDR3 coding DNA: TGCAGTGCTCGGACCTCTGGCAATCAGCCCCAGCATTTT. It yields the protein CSARTSGNQPQHF.